This T cell receptor beta chain was sequenced in a study of brain T cells in children with intractable seizures. Data came from immunoSEQ multiplex PCR; TCRdb stores just in-frame clones and leaves some out. The sample comprises about 80,000 clones, 90% to 95% of which are singletons, and roughly a quarter rests with the top ten. Trimming removed 3 bases at V and 7 bases at J, with 20 bases between. CDR1 and CDR2 from the germline V gene are KGHDR and SFDVKD. The CDR3 has 17 amino acids. The source of this sequence is a girl aged 2 to 10 with Rasmussen encephalitis and intractable seizures. Sequencing used peripheral blood, obtained at surgery. The chain joins TRBV24-1 to TRBJ1-4; possibly TRBD1 for D (5 bases). In DNA, the CDR3 is TGTGCCACCAGTGATCCCCGGGGCAGGGATGGCGGTGAAAAACTGTTTTTT. Its translation is CATSDPRGRDGGEKLFF.